The clone carrying this T cell receptor (beta chain) appeared many times. Its specificity is unknown. Germline is not matched at one junction end, which may reflect a read error. TCRdb ran MiXCR on the RT-PCR reads and lists one entry per CDR3 protein. The sample yields hundreds of thousands of distinct CDR3 sequences, 13% to 15% seen once. The sample comes from a study of response to subunit inactivated influenza vaccine. The study's findings and limits: Each seasonal influenza vaccination, the authors suggested, recruits few new T cells.

The CDR3 sequence is 13 residues long. Germline V CDR1 and CDR2: LGHNA, YSLEER. This sequence was found in a man aged 50 or older who received an inactivated influenza vaccine. The source was PBMCs from blood, collected 14 to 15 days before vaccination. V is TRBV4-3 and J is TRBJ2-1; TRBD2 agrees at 10 bases. The CDR3 loop reads CASSQGLANEQFF. In nucleotides, the CDR3 is TGTGCCAGCAGCCAGGGACTAGCGAATGAGCAGTTCTTC.